Listed below are T cell receptor beta chains from one sample, sequenced in a study of response to subunit inactivated influenza vaccine. TCRdb itself ran the RT-PCR reads through MiXCR, one entry per CDR3 protein. The sample holds 500,000 to 600,000 distinct CDR3 sequences, about 15% seen once. The sample consisted of PBMCs from blood, taken approximately 13 days after vaccination. The receptors originated from a man between 45 and 60 years old who received an inactivated influenza vaccine. The CDR3 runs from the conserved cysteine through the conserved F or W. Each record gives: V gene, clone size, J gene, D gene, CDR3 protein, CDR3 DNA. D genes are given only for firm matches. The listing skips clone size in some rows; elsewhere it reads once, few, many or a size class.

V: TRBV29-1
size: few
J: TRBJ2-2
D: NA
CDR3: CSVEREANTGELFF
DNA: TGCAGCGTTGAGCGGGAAGCGAACACCGGGGAGCTGTTTTTT

V: TRBV25-1
size: NA
J: TRBJ2-1
D: NA
CDR3: CASSDSGYNEQFF
DNA: TGTGCCAGCAGTGATAGCGGTTACAATGAGCAGTTCTTC

V: TRBV12-3/TRBV12-4
size: few
J: TRBJ2-1
D: NA
CDR3: CASNGASVQFF
DNA: TGTGCCAGCAATGGGGCGTCGGTGCAGTTCTTC

V: TRBV11-2
size: NA
J: TRBJ2-3
D: NA
CDR3: CASSFWGPDTQYF
DNA: TGTGCCAGCAGCTTTTGGGGGCCAGATACGCAGTATTTT

V: TRBV7-6
size: NA
J: TRBJ2-1
D: TRBD2
CDR3: CAISAGPRLAGTAYNEQFF
DNA: TGTGCTATCAGCGCGGGACCCCGACTAGCGGGGACAGCCTACAATGAGCAGTTCTTC

V: TRBV5-1
size: few
J: TRBJ2-1
D: NA
CDR3: CASSLEATTTMRQFF
DNA: TGCGCCAGCAGCTTGGAGGCTACAACTACAATGAGGCAGTTCTTC

V: TRBV5-1
size: many
J: TRBJ2-1
D: NA
CDR3: CASSSRTQYNEQFF
DNA: TGCGCCAGCAGCTCTCGGACACAGTACAATGAGCAGTTCTTC

V: TRBV3-1
size: few
J: TRBJ1-6
D: NA
CDR3: CASSQDPSPLHF
DNA: TGTGCCAGCAGCCAAGATCCCTCACCCCTCCACTTT

V: TRBV28
size: few
J: TRBJ2-1
D: TRBD1
CDR3: CATSSQQGNNEQFF
DNA: TGTGCCACCTCAAGTCAACAGGGGAACAATGAGCAGTTCTTC

V: TRBV12-2
size: NA
J: TRBJ2-3
D: NA
CDR3: CASRPPSGERDTQYF
DNA: TGTGCAAGTCGCCCCCCATCGGGAGAGCGAGATACGCAGTATTTT

V: TRBV7-2
size: few
J: TRBJ2-5
D: NA
CDR3: CASSLRFQETQYF
DNA: TGTGCCAGCAGCTTAAGGTTTCAAGAGACCCAGTACTTC

V: TRBV12-3/TRBV12-4
size: NA
J: TRBJ2-3
D: NA
CDR3: CASSFLAEPDTQYF
DNA: TGTGCCAGCAGTTTTCTAGCAGAGCCAGATACGCAGTATTTT

V: TRBV10-3
size: NA
J: TRBJ2-1
D: NA
CDR3: CAISELRGEQFF
DNA: TGTGCCATCAGTGAGTTGCGGGGTGAGCAGTTCTTC

V: TRBV20-1
size: NA
J: TRBJ2-7
D: NA
CDR3: CSASPSTGSSYEQYF
DNA: TGCAGTGCTAGCCCCTCCACGGGGAGCTCCTACGAGCAGTACTTC

V: TRBV3-1
size: NA
J: TRBJ2-2
D: NA
CDR3: CASSQDRLPGELFF
DNA: TGTGCCAGCAGCCAAGACAGACTCCCCGGGGAGCTGTTTTTT

V: TRBV6-1
size: many
J: TRBJ1-2
D: TRBD1
CDR3: CASSQDRPNYGYTF
DNA: TGTGCCAGCAGTCAGGACAGGCCTAACTATGGCTACACCTTC

V: TRBV9
size: NA
J: TRBJ2-1
D: TRBD2
CDR3: CASSVARGLAGGEQFF
DNA: TGTGCCAGCAGCGTAGCTCGGGGACTAGCGGGAGGCGAGCAGTTCTTC

V: TRBV19
size: many
J: TRBJ2-1
D: TRBD2
CDR3: CASSGGLAGVYNEQFF
DNA: TGTGCCAGTAGTGGGGGACTAGCGGGAGTCTACAATGAGCAGTTCTTC

V: TRBV6-2/TRBV6-3
size: NA
J: TRBJ2-3
D: TRBD2
CDR3: CASSRERGATDTQYF
DNA: TGTGCCAGCAGTCGGGAGCGGGGGGCCACAGATACGCAGTATTTT

V: TRBV29-1
size: few
J: TRBJ1-1
D: NA
CDR3: CSVEGSMNTEAFF
DNA: TGCAGCGTTGAGGGCAGCATGAACACTGAAGCTTTCTTT

V: TRBV7-2
size: NA
J: TRBJ2-2
D: TRBD1
CDR3: CASRQDRVGSGELFF
DNA: TGTGCCAGCAGACAGGACAGGGTTGGGTCCGGGGAGCTGTTTTTT

V: TRBV15
size: few
J: TRBJ2-1
D: NA
CDR3: CATSRDSGGPRSYNEQFF
DNA: TGTGCCACCAGCAGAGATTCCGGTGGGCCCCGCTCCTACAATGAGCAGTTCTTC

V: TRBV4-3
size: few
J: TRBJ2-1
D: TRBD2
CDR3: CASSLRPGLVSNEQFF
DNA: TGCGCCAGCAGCCTCCGCCCGGGACTAGTCTCCAATGAGCAGTTCTTC

V: TRBV30
size: few
J: TRBJ1-1
D: TRBD1
CDR3: CASDRGKAFF
DNA: TGTGCCTCCGACAGGGGAAAAGCTTTCTTT

V: TRBV7-2
size: NA
J: TRBJ2-1
D: TRBD2
CDR3: CASREAGIYNEQFF
DNA: TGTGCCAGCAGAGAAGCGGGAATCTACAATGAGCAGTTCTTC

V: TRBV20-1
size: few
J: TRBJ2-2
D: TRBD1
CDR3: CSAGQGSNTGELFF
DNA: TGCAGTGCTGGACAGGGATCGAACACCGGGGAGCTGTTTTTT

V: TRBV12-3/TRBV12-4
size: few
J: TRBJ2-2
D: NA
CDR3: CASSLARVSTGELFF
DNA: TGTGCCAGCAGTTTAGCGCGGGTCTCCACCGGGGAGCTGTTTTTT

V: TRBV6-2/TRBV6-3
size: NA
J: TRBJ1-5
D: NA
CDR3: CASSYRGPQPQHF
DNA: TGTGCCAGCAGTTACCGGGGACCCCAGCCCCAGCATTTT

V: TRBV6-1
size: once
J: TRBJ1-2
D: NA
CDR3: CASSDRVYGYTF
DNA: TGTGCCAGCAGTGACAGGGTCTATGGCTACACCTTC

V: TRBV9
size: NA
J: TRBJ2-1
D: TRBD2
CDR3: CASSGWTSEPYNEQFF
DNA: TGTGCCAGCAGCGGATGGACTAGCGAACCCTACAATGAGCAGTTCTTC